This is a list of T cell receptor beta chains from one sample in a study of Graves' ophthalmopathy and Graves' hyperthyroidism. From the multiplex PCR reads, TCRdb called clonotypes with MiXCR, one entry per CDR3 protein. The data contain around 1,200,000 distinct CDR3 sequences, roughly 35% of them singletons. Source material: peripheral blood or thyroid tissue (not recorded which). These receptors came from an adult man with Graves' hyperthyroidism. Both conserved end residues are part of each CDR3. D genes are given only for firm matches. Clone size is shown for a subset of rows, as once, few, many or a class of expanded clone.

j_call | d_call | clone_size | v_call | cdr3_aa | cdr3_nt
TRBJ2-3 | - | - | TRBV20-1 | CSARTPGGTQYF | TGCAGTGCTAGAACCCCCGGGGGTACGCAGTATTTT
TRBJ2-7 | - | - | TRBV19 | CASSMVRGNEQYF | TGTGCCAGTAGTATGGTCCGGGGGAACGAGCAGTACTTC
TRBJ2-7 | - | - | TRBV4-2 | CASSQGLTGNSYEQYF | TGTGCCAGCAGCCAAGGCTTAACAGGGAACTCCTACGAGCAGTACTTC
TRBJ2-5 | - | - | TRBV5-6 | CASSLDGEGGGETQYF | TGTGCCAGCAGCTTGGATGGCGAGGGGGGGGGAGAGACCCAGTACTTC
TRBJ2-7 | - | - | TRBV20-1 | CSARDGIKNEQYF | TGCAGTGCTAGGGACGGGATTAAGAACGAGCAGTACTTC
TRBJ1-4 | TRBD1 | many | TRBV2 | CASSLVEGASNEKLFF | TGTGCCAGCAGTTTAGTTGAGGGGGCCTCCAATGAAAAACTGTTTTTT
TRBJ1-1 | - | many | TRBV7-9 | CASSEGRVWGTNTEAFF | TGTGCCAGCAGCGAAGGCAGGGTCTGGGGAACGAACACTGAAGCTTTCTTT
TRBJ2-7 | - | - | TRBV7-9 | CASSHTSRTYEQYF | TGTGCCAGCAGCCATACTAGCCGCACCTACGAGCAGTACTTC
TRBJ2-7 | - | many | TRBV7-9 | CASSSTQVEQYF | TGTGCCAGCAGCTCGACCCAGGTTGAGCAGTACTTC
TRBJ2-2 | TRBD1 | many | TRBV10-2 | CASSTGQGATGELFF | TGCGCCAGCAGTACAGGACAGGGGGCCACCGGGGAGCTGTTTTTT
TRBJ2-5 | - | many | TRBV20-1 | CSATGWKETQYF | TGCAGTGCTACCGGGTGGAAAGAGACCCAGTACTTC
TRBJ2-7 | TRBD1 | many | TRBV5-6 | CASSPPGTGRLEYF | TGTGCCAGCAGCCCTCCCGGGACAGGGCGCCTCGAGTACTTC
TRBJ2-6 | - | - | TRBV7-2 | CASSLVVGAGANVLTF | TGTGCCAGCAGCTTAGTTGTCGGGGCCGGGGCCAACGTCCTGACTTTC
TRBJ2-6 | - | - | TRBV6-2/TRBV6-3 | CASSSRLREDSGANVLTF | TGTGCCAGCAGTTCGCGACTCAGGGAGGACTCTGGGGCCAACGTCCTGACTTTC
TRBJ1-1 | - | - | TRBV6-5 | CASSGLWGTEAFF | TGTGCCAGCAGTGGACTCTGGGGGACTGAAGCTTTCTTT
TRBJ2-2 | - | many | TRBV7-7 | CASSLSPLPTGELFF | TGTGCCAGCAGCTTATCACCCCTTCCCACCGGGGAGCTGTTTTTT
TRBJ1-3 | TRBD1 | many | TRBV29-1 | CSVVGDSSSGNTIYF | TGCAGCGTTGTAGGGGACAGCTCCTCTGGAAACACCATATATTTT
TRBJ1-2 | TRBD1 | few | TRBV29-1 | CSVFTRDRDYGYTF | TGCAGCGTTTTTACGCGGGACAGGGACTATGGCTACACCTTC
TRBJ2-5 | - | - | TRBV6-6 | CASSPSGFRETQYF | TGTGCCAGCAGTCCGTCTGGTTTTCGAGAGACCCAGTACTTC
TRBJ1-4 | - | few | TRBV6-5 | CASRETGWVGEKLFF | TGTGCCAGCAGAGAAACAGGGTGGGTTGGAGAAAAACTGTTTTTT
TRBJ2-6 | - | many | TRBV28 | CASTARGSGANVLTF | TGTGCCAGCACCGCTCGGGGGTCTGGGGCCAACGTCCTGACTTTC
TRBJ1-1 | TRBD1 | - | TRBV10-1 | CASSMGQGAAVTEAFF | TGTGCCAGCAGCATGGGACAGGGGGCTGCGGTGACTGAAGCTTTCTTT
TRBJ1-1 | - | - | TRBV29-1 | CSSLGGESEAFF | TGCAGCTCACTAGGAGGGGAATCTGAAGCTTTCTTT
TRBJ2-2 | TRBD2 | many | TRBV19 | CASRETSGTTGELFF | TGTGCCAGTCGGGAGACTAGCGGGACCACCGGGGAGCTGTTTTTT
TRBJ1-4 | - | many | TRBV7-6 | CASSLGGASNEKLFF | TGTGCCAGCAGCTTAGGGGGGGCATCTAATGAAAAACTGTTTTTT
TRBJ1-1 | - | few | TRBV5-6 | CASSLDMNGEAFF | TGTGCCAGCAGCTTGGACATGAATGGTGAAGCTTTCTTT
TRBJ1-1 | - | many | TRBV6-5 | CASSRRHTEAFF | TGTGCCAGCAGTAGACGACATACCGAAGCTTTCTTT
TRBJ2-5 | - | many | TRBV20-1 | CSAREAGKETQYF | TGCAGTGCTAGAGAGGCTGGCAAAGAGACCCAGTACTTC
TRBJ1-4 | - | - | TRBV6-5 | CASSQEEANEKLFF | TGTGCCAGCAGCCAGGAGGAGGCTAATGAAAAACTGTTTTTT
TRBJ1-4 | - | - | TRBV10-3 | CAISESQGNEKLFF | TGTGCCATCAGTGAGTCTCAGGGGAATGAAAAACTGTTTTTT
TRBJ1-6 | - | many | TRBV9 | CASSSRDTYSPLHF | TGTGCCAGCAGCTCCCGGGACACATATTCACCCCTCCACTTT
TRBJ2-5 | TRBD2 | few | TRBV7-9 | CASSLGTSRSGLQETQYF | TGTGCCAGCAGCCTAGGGACTAGCCGATCCGGACTCCAAGAGACCCAGTACTTC
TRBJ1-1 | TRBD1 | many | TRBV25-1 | CASSGGTGAFF | TGTGCCAGCAGTGGGGGGACAGGAGCTTTCTTT
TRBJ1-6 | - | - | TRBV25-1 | CACSARDGSEASPLHF | -
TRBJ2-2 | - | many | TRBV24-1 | CATSDRRANTGELFF | TGTGCCACCAGTGATAGGCGCGCGAACACCGGGGAGCTGTTTTTT
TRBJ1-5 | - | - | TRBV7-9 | CASSFGNLDNQPQHF | TGTGCCAGCAGCTTCGGGAACCTGGACAATCAGCCCCAGCATTTT
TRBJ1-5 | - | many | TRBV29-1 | CSVEAGGDSNQPQHF | TGCAGCGTTGAAGCCGGGGGAGACAGCAATCAGCCCCAGCATTTT
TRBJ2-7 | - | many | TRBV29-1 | CSGGDNYEQYF | TGCAGCGGTGGGGACAACTACGAGCAGTACTTC
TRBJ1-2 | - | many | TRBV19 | CASSPPRDSYGYTF | TGTGCCAGTAGCCCACCCCGGGACTCCTATGGCTACACCTTC
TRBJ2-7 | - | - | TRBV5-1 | CASSLQGPWTNYEQYF | TGCGCCAGCAGCTTGCAGGGTCCATGGACTAACTACGAGCAGTACTTC
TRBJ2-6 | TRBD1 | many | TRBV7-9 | CASSLVVTGTSGANVLTF | TGTGCCAGCAGCTTAGTGGTGACAGGGACCTCTGGGGCCAACGTCCTGACTTTC
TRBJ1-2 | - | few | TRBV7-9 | CASSLGRHYGYTF | TGTGCCAGCAGTTTGGGCAGGCACTATGGCTACACCTTC
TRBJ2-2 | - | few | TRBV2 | CASNTVPGELFF | TGTGCCAGCAATACGGTCCCCGGGGAGCTGTTTTTT
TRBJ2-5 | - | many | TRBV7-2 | CASSSLGPSSGTQYF | TGTGCCAGCAGCTCCCTCGGTCCCTCATCGGGGACCCAGTACTTC
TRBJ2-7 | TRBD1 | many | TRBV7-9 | CASSATGGLYEQYF | TGTGCCAGCAGCGCGACAGGGGGCCTCTACGAGCAGTACTTC
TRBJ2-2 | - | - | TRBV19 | CASTLQTGMNTGELFF | TGTGCCAGTACACTCCAAACAGGGATGAACACCGGGGAGCTGTTTTTT